These 13 T cell receptor beta chains originate from one sample sequenced in a study of sequential checkpoint blockade in melanoma. Here immunoSEQ multiplex PCR was the method, and the copy in TCRdb shows in-frame clones only, minus some. Of 12,000 or so clones in the sample, about 79% were seen once. Treatment here: randomized to nivolumab then ipilimumab (arm A) or the reverse (arm B). The sequencing here drew on CD8+ T cells sorted from blood (inferred from file names), taken from a patient given nivolumab and ipilimumab in sequence. The source of these receptors is a human donor with melanoma.

The CDR3 nucleotides read TGTGCCAGCAGTTACTGGCGGGAGGTCGCAGATACGCAGTATTTT. Translating gives CASSYWREVADTQYF. V usage is TRBV28 and J usage is TRBJ2-3, with 8 bases matching TRBD2. Germline V gene sequence: CDR1 MDHEN, CDR2 SYDVKM. Unmatched junction bases numbered 7, after V lost 4 bases and J lost 4 bases. The CDR3 spans 15 residues.

The count of this clone is one. The rearrangement links TRBV14 to TRBJ2-3; 8 bases map to TRBD1. Trimming took 4 bases from V and 2 from J; bases not matched to a gene: 2. The germline gives CDR1 SGHDN, CDR2 FVKESK. This CDR3 contains 14 residues. CDR3 region: CASSRTGTTDTQYF. CDR3 nucleotide sequence: TGTGCCAGCAGCCGGACAGGGACCACAGATACGCAGTATTTT.

This sequence joins TRBV7-9 and TRBJ1-5, with D maybe TRBD1 (5 bases). The CDR3 length is 15 residues. CDR1 and CDR2 from the germline V gene are SEHNR and FQNEAQ (reference sequence). V lost 1 base and J 2 bases, leaving 9 bases between the germline ends. The CDR3 is CASSLGGGGNQPQHF. The CDR3 nucleotides read TGTGCCAGCAGCTTAGGGGGGGGTGGCAATCAGCCCCAGCATTTT.

The chain uses TRBV27 and TRBJ2-2, with D maybe TRBD2 (6 bases). Trimming stripped 8 bases from V and 1 base from J, with 11 bases between. Per germline, CDR1 MNHEY and CDR2 SMNVEV (reference sequence). CDR3 length equals 14 residues. The CDR3 protein is CASRRGLNTGELFF. CDR3 nucleotide sequence: TGTGCCAGCCGCCGGGGACTGAACACCGGGGAGCTGTTTTTT.

This chain connects TRBV5-1 to TRBJ2-1; D is unclear. The CDR3 contains 12 residues. Between the trimmed V and J ends, which lost 1 base and 10 bases, there was a span of 9 bases. Germline V gene lookup returns CDR1 SGHRS and CDR2 YFSETQ. Written as DNA, the CDR3 is TGCGCCAGCAGCTTGCCAGGAAACGAGCAGTTCTTC. Its translation: CASSLPGNEQFF.

This chain connects TRBV10-1 to TRBJ2-7; a weak D match, TRBD2 (5 bases). Germline V gene lookup returns CDR1 WNHNN and CDR2 SYGVQD (reference sequence). Trimming shortened V by 8 bases and J by 2 bases, and 13 bases separated the two germline ends. This CDR3 has 13 amino acids. The CDR3 DNA reads as TGCGCCAGCGTTACCGGGGTCCCCTACGAGCAGTACTTC. It specifies CASVTGVPYEQYF.

The rearrangement uses TRBV4-1 and TRBJ2-7; TRBD1 is a possible D gene (6 bases). The CDR3 runs to 13 residues. Between the trimmed V and J ends, which lost 4 bases and 5 bases, there was a span of 12 bases. Germline V gene lookup returns CDR1 MGHRA and CDR2 YSYEKL. CDR3 protein: CASSLDRYNEQYF. The CDR3 nucleotides are TGCGCCAGCAGCCTGGACAGATATAACGAGCAGTACTTC.

The chain has TRBV7-3 and TRBJ2-1; 9 bases map to TRBD2. J lost 3 bases, V lost 3 bases, and 3 bases had no gene match. CDR1 is SGHTA, CDR2 FQGTGA, per germline. This CDR3 has 15 residues. This chain's CDR3 is CASSFSGSGYNEQFF. CDR3 coding DNA: TGTGCCAGCAGCTTTAGCGGGAGTGGCTACAATGAGCAGTTCTTC.

This clone was recorded only once. The CDR3: CASSLAAGLAAYEQYF. The CDR3 DNA sequence: TGTGCCAGCAGCTTAGCGGCGGGACTAGCGGCCTACGAGCAGTACTTC. This sequence joins TRBV7-9 and TRBJ2-7; TRBD2 matches 11 bases. J gave up 2 bases and V 0 bases, and 3 bases lay outside the gene matches. In germline, CDR1 is SEHNR, CDR2 FQNEAQ (reference sequence). The CDR3 loop spans 16 amino acids.

In its sample, this clone was seen a few times. Here the CDR3 reads CASSPRWGDNSPLHF. CDR3 DNA: TGTGCCAGCAGCCCCAGATGGGGGGATAATTCACCCCTCCACTTT. The chain carries TRBV14 and TRBJ1-6; possible D gene TRBD1, 5 bases. V was trimmed by 4 bases and J by 5 bases, leaving 12 bases between them. The CDR3 consists of 15 residues. The germline gives CDR1 SGHDN, CDR2 FVKESK.

The chain has TRBV27 and TRBJ1-1, with D hard to call. CDR1 and CDR2 (germline): MNHEY, SMNVEV (reference sequence). This CDR3 is built from 14 residues. The V and J ends lost 6 bases and 0 bases respectively, with 11 bases between them. The CDR3 DNA reads TGTGCCAGCAGCCTAGGTGCCATGAACACTGAAGCTTTCTTT. It specifies CASSLGAMNTEAFF.

The chain uses TRBV9 and TRBJ2-1; 8 bases line up with TRBD1. The CDR3 runs 16 residues. Germline V gene data show CDR1 as SGDLS and CDR2 as YYNGEE. V was clipped by 1 base and J by 3 bases; unmatched bases: 6. The DNA of the CDR3 is TGTGCCAGCAGCGTAACAGGGGGATATGGCTACAATGAGCAGTTCTTC. Residues: CASSVTGGYGYNEQFF.

V and J are TRBV28 and TRBJ2-7; 11 nucleotides align to TRBD2. The V and J ends lost 3 bases and 0 bases, in that order; junction bases with no gene match: 1. This CDR3 spans 15 amino acids. Germline CDR1 reads MDHEN; CDR2 reads SYDVKM. DNA for the CDR3: TGTGCCAGCAGTTTCGGGACTAGCGGCTCCTACGAGCAGTACTTC. Its protein product is CASSFGTSGSYEQYF.